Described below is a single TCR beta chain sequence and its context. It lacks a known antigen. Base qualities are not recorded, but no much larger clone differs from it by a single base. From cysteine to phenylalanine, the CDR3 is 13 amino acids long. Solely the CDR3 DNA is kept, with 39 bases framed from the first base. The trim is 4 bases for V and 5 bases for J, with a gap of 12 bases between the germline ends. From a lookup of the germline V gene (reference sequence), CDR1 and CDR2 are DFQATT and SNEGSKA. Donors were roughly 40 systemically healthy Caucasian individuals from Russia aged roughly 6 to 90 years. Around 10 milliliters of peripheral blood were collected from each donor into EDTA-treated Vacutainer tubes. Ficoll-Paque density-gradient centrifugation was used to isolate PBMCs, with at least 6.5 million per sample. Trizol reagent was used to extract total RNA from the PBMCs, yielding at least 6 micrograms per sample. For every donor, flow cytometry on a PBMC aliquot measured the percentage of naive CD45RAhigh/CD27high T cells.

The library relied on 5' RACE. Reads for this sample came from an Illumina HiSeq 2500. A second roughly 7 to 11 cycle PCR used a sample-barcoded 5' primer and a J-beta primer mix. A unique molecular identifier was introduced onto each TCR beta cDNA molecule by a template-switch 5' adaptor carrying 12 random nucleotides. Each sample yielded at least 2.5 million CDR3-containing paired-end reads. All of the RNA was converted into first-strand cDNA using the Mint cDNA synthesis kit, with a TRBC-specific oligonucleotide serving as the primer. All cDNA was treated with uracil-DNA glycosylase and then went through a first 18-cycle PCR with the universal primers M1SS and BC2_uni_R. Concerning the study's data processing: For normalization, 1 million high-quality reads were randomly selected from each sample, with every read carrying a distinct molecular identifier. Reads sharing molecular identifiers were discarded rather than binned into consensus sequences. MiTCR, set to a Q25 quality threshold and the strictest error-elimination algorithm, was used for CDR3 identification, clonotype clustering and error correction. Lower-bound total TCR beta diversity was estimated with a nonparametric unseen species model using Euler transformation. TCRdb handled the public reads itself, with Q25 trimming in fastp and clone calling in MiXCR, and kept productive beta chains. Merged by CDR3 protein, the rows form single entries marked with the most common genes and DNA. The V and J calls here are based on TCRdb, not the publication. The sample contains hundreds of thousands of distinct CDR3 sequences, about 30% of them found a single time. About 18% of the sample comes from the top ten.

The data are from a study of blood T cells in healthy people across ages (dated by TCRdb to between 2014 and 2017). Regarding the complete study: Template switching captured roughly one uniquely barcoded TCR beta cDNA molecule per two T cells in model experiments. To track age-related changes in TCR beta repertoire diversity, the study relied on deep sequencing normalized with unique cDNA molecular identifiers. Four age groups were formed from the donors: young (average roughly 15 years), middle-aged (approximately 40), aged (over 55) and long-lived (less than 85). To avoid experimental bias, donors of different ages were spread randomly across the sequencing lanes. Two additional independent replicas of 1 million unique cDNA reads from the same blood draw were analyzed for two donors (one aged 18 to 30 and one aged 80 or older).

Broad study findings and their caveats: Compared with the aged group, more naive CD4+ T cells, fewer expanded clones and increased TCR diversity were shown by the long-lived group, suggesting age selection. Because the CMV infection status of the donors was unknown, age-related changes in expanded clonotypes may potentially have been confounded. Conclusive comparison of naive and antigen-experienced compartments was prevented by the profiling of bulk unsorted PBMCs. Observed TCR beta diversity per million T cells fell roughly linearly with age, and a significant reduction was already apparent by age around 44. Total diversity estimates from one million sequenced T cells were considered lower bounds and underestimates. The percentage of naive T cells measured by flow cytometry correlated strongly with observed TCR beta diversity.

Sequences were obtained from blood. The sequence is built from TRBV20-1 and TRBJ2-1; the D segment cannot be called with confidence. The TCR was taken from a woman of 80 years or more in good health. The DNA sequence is TGCAGTGCTACCCCAGAGGCCGACAATGAGCAGTTCTTC. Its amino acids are CSATPEADNEQFF.